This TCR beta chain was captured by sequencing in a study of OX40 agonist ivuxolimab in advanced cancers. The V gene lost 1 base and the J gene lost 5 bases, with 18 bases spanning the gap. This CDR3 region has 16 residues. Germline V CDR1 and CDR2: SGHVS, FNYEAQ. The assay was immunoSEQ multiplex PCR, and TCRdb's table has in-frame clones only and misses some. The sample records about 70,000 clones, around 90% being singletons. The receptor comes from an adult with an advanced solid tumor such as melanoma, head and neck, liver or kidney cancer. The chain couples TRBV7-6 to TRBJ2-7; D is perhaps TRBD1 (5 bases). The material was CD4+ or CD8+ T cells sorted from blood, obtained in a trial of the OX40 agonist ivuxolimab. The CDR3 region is CASSLGFGQGIHEQYF. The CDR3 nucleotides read TGTGCCAGCAGCTTAGGGTTTGGTCAGGGAATCCACGAGCAGTACTTC.